This entry lists 22 T cell receptor beta chains sequenced from one sample in a study of T cell clusters in autoimmune cytopenias. Approximately 36,000 genome equivalents of blood DNA were amplified for TRB. TRB was amplified by touch-down multiplex PCR, primer pools A and B combined. For each CDR3 protein, TCRdb gives one entry from its re-call of the multiplex PCR reads, without DNA. This sample contains roughly 5,200 distinct CDR3 sequences. The specimen was peripheral blood. These receptors were collected from a human donor with an autoimmune cytopenia or autoimmune hepatitis (not recorded which).

Considering frequency, this clonotype is medium-sized. The CDR3 loop reads CAISDNQGYAGELFF. V usage is TRBV10-3 and J usage is TRBJ2-2; TCRdb indicates TRBD1, and absent DNA this call remains unverified. Germline V gives CDR1 ENHRY, CDR2 SYGVKD. CDR3 length: 15 amino acids.

V gene TRBV6-5 combines with J gene TRBJ1-2; there is no DNA to check the TCRdb D call of TRBD1. Germline CDR1 MNHEY, CDR2 SVGAGI. This CDR3 has 12 amino acids. This CDR3 is CASSPGEVGYTF.

This rearrangement joins TRBV12-3 or TRBV12-4 to TRBJ1-5. This CDR3 is built from 13 residues. CDR3 loop: CASSFESNQPQHF.

This chain connects TRBV20-1 to TRBJ1-5; TCRdb selects TRBD1, and the lack of DNA leaves this call unchecked. Germline CDR1 DFQATT, CDR2 SNEGSKA (reference sequence). The CDR3 runs to 13 residues. CDR3 sequence reads: CSAYGQGGQPQHF.

This sequence joins TRBV18 and TRBJ1-2. Germline lookup yields CDR1 KGHSH and CDR2 LQKENI. The CDR3 has 14 amino acids. The chain's CDR3 is CASPAGGDVYGYTF.

This clonotype is classed as medium-sized by frequency. CDR3 protein: CASSSRDRDSPLHF. The V and J genes are TRBV13 and TRBJ1-6; TCRdb names TRBD1, which stays unverified in the absence of DNA. CDR1 is PRHDT and CDR2 is FYEKMQ in the germline V gene (reference sequence). The CDR3 totals 14 residues.

This rearrangement joins TRBV7-9 to TRBJ2-7; TCRdb's D gene call, TRBD2, goes unchecked for lack of DNA. Germline V gene lookup returns CDR1 SEHNR and CDR2 FQNEAQ (reference sequence). The CDR3 covers 15 residues. The CDR3 spells CASSLSRGPTYEQYF. The full variable domain, completed using reference TRBV7-9 and TRBJ2-7, is DTGVSQNPRHKITKRGQNVTFRCDPISEHNRLYWYRQTLGQGPEFLTYFQNEAQLEKSRLLSDRFSAERPKGSFSTLEIQRTEQGDSAMYLCASSLSRGPTYEQYFGPGTRLTVT.

The J gene is TRBJ2-1, the V gene TRBV6-1. CDR1 and CDR2 (germline): MNHNS, SASEGT. The CDR3 is 19 residues long. CDR3 in amino acids: CASSQGDWVLGTSYNEQFF.

This rearrangement joins TRBV12-3 or TRBV12-4 to TRBJ1-6; there is no DNA to check the TCRdb D call of TRBD1. The CDR3 totals 16 residues. The CDR3 spells CASRQGGFSYNSPLHF.

The chain is built from TRBV29-1 and TRBJ1-2; TCRdb picks TRBD1, but there is no DNA to check that call. CDR3 length: 12 amino acids. CDR1 SQVTM and CDR2 ANQGSEA come from the germline V gene. The CDR3 region is CSVGTENYGYTF. The complete variable domain, with remaining parts taken from reference TRBV29-1 and TRBJ1-2, reads SAVISQKPSRDICQRGTSLTIQCQVDSQVTMMFWYRQQPGQSLTLIATANQGSEATYESGFVIDKFPISRPNLTFSTLTVSNMSPEDSSIYLCSVGTENYGYTFGSGTRLTVV.

J is TRBJ1-4 and V is TRBV19; TCRdb's assignment of TRBD1 cannot be checked, as there is no DNA. The CDR3 consists of 13 residues. Germline V gives CDR1 LNHDA, CDR2 SQIVND (reference sequence). This CDR3 reads CATGDRVNEKLFF.

The chain uses TRBV12-3 or TRBV12-4 and TRBJ2-3; TCRdb proposes TRBD2, but this gene call is untestable without DNA. CDR3 length: 16 amino acids. CDR3 in amino acids: CASSPGLAPYTDTQYF.

The rearrangement joins TRBV6-6 to TRBJ1-1. CDR1 MNHNY and CDR2 SVGAGI come from the germline V gene (reference sequence). The CDR3 runs to 15 residues. CDR3 region: CASSYYDRQNTEAFF.

In terms of frequency, this clonotype is medium-sized. V gene TRBV6-1 combines with J gene TRBJ1-2. Germline V gene data show CDR1 as MNHNS and CDR2 as SASEGT. The CDR3 consists of 13 residues. CDR3 protein: CASRDRFNYGYTF.

By frequency, this clonotype registers medium-sized. The rearrangement uses TRBV19 and TRBJ2-5; TCRdb selects TRBD1, and the lack of DNA leaves this call unchecked. Germline V gene data show CDR1 as LNHDA and CDR2 as SQIVND (reference sequence). The CDR3 totals 13 residues. CDR3 amino acids: CASSISREETQYF.

This chain connects TRBV27 to TRBJ2-7; with no DNA, the TCRdb D assignment of TRBD1 cannot be verified. Germline lookup yields CDR1 MNHEY and CDR2 SMNVEV (reference sequence). This CDR3 comprises 13 residues. The CDR3 loop reads CASVSTGGYEQYF.

This chain's CDR3 is CASSQFVGTGVNEQFF. The genes are TRBV14 and TRBJ2-1; no DNA is available, so the TRBD1 call from TCRdb remains unchecked. The CDR3 length is 16 residues. CDR1 is SGHDN, CDR2 FVKESK, per germline.

The rearrangement uses TRBV7-9 and TRBJ2-7; the D gene TCRdb calls, TRBD1, cannot be checked with no DNA. The CDR3 loop spans 15 amino acids. The V gene's germline CDR1 is SEHNR and CDR2 FQNEAQ (reference sequence). The CDR3 sequence is CASSPRDRVSYEQYF.

By frequency, this clonotype registers medium-sized. CDR3 amino acids: CASSAQEGNQPQHF. The gene calls are TRBV6-1 and TRBJ1-5. There are 14 residues in the CDR3. Germline values: CDR1 MNHNS, CDR2 SASEGT.

The rearrangement uses TRBV7-9 and TRBJ2-1; the TCRdb call, TRBD2, lacks DNA for checking. CDR3 length: 15 residues. Germline lookup yields CDR1 SEHNR and CDR2 FQNEAQ (reference sequence). The CDR3 loop reads CASSSTSGGPNEQFF.

The J gene is TRBJ1-3, the V gene TRBV20-1. The CDR3 runs to 14 residues. The germline CDR1 and CDR2 sequences are DFQATT and SNEGSKA (reference sequence). This CDR3 reads CSAREYTTGNTIYF.

Measured by frequency, this clonotype is medium-sized. V and J are TRBV19 and TRBJ1-1. The length of the CDR3 is 11 residues. Germline CDR1 and CDR2: LNHDA and SQIVND (reference sequence). The CDR3 region is CASSIWDEAFF. Looking up the rest from reference TRBV19 and TRBJ1-1 gives the full variable domain: DGGITQSPKYLFRKEGQNVTLSCEQNLNHDAMYWYRQDPGQGLRLIYYSQIVNDFQKGDIAEGYSVSREKKESFPLTVTSAQKNPTAFYLCASSIWDEAFFGQGTRLTVV.